A single sample gave rise to the 27 T cell receptor beta chains below, sequenced in a study of shared clonotypes between healthy human individuals. Sequencing used immunoSEQ multiplex PCR; TCRdb keeps in-frame clones, though not all of them. The table shows a few million clones, with nearly 97% occurring only once. Source material: naive CD4+ T cells sorted from blood. Subset given: CD45RA+ positively selected. These receptors all come from a man aged 18 to 30 in good health.

The CDR3 DNA reads as TGCGCCAGCAGCTTAAGGTACACTACCGGGTCTAACTATGGCTACACCTTC. Translated, it gives CASSLRYTTGSNYGYTF. The J gene is TRBJ1-2, the V gene TRBV5-1; no definite D call. Looked up from germline, CDR1 is SGHRS and CDR2 is YFSETQ. This CDR3 region has 17 residues. Trimming took off 2 bases at V and 0 bases at J, with 17 bases between the two ends.

This chain joins TRBV14 and TRBJ1-1; a weak D match, TRBD1 (6 bases). CDR3 length: 16 amino acids. With 0 bases removed from V and 4 bases from J, the gap between germline ends came to 15 bases. Germline lookup yields CDR1 SGHDN and CDR2 FVKESK. CDR3: CASSQDGSAGVTEAFF. The CDR3, as DNA: TGTGCCAGCAGCCAAGATGGGTCGGCAGGGGTCACTGAAGCTTTCTTT. The whole variable domain, filled in from reference TRBV14 and TRBJ1-1, reads EAGVTQFPSHSVIEKGQTVTLRCDPISGHDNLYWYRRVMGKEIKFLLHFVKESKQDESGMPNNRFLAERTGGTYSTLKVQPAELEDSGVYFCASSQDGSAGVTEAFFGQGTRLTVV.

This clone was observed once. The V call is TRBV27, the J call TRBJ2-7, with D possibly TRBD1 on 5 matching bases. The CDR3 runs 14 residues. Germline V lookup: CDR1 MNHEY, CDR2 SMNVEV (reference sequence). V shed 6 bases and J shed 2 bases, with 14 bases lying between them. The CDR3 DNA sequence: TGTGCCAGCAGGACCTTTGACAGACCCTACGAGCAGTACTTC. Protein sequence: CASRTFDRPYEQYF.

The rearrangement joins TRBV6-6 to TRBJ2-7, with unresolved D. Germline values: CDR1 MNHNY, CDR2 SVGAGI (reference sequence). The CDR3 totals 14 residues. The germline V and J ends were trimmed by 1 base and 2 bases, with 9 bases remaining between them. CDR3 DNA sequence: TGTGCCAGCAGTTACTGGGAAGCGACCTACGAGCAGTACTTC. Its protein is CASSYWEATYEQYF.

This clone was picked up one time. This chain links TRBV15 with TRBJ2-1; D is perhaps TRBD2 (7 bases). Trimming took off 8 bases at V and 5 bases at J, with 16 bases between the two ends. The germline V gene encodes CDR1 LNHNV and CDR2 YYDKDF (reference sequence). There are 14 residues in the CDR3. This CDR3 is CATRRGGGDNEQFF. DNA of the CDR3: TGTGCCACCCGGAGGGGGGGAGGTGACAATGAGCAGTTCTTC.

This clone was detected once. This chain links TRBV5-1 with TRBJ2-7; the match to TRBD2 covers 13 bases. V trimming: 2 bases; J trimming: 6 bases; junction bases outside the gene matches: 5. Germline CDR1 and CDR2: SGHRS and YFSETQ. This CDR3 region has 15 residues. CDR3 nucleotide sequence: TGCGCCAGCAGCTTTGGGGGACTAGCGGGGCCCGAGCAGTACTTC. This encodes CASSFGGLAGPEQYF.

The chain combines TRBV6-1 with TRBJ1-5, with D unclear. The CDR3 contains 13 residues. CDR1 is MNHNS, CDR2 SASEGT, per germline. V lost 2 bases, J lost 6 bases, and 8 bases lay in between. Here the CDR3 DNA reads TGTGCCAGCAGTGAATTGTCCCGTCAGCCCCAGCATTTT. It is translated as CASSELSRQPQHF.

This clone was observed a single time. The chain uses TRBV28 and TRBJ1-2, with D maybe TRBD1 (6 bases). The CDR3 sequence is 15 residues long. V was pared by 3 bases and J by 2 bases, with 13 bases between. In germline, CDR1 is MDHEN, CDR2 SYDVKM. CDR3 in DNA: TGTGCCAGCAGTTTCCCCCCGGGGGCGAACTATGGCTACACCTTC. It is translated as CASSFPPGANYGYTF.

V gene TRBV6-6 combines with J gene TRBJ1-3, with unresolved D. Germline V CDR1 and CDR2: MNHNY, SVGAGI (reference sequence). This CDR3 comprises 16 residues. The germline V and J ends were trimmed by 5 bases and 0 bases, with 14 bases remaining between them. CDR3 loop: CASSRQRRSSGNTIYF. The CDR3 region has the DNA TGTGCCAGCAGTCGACAAAGGAGGAGCTCTGGAAACACCATATATTTT.

The rearrangement links TRBV11-2 to TRBJ1-1; D unresolved. V dropped 2 bases and J dropped 0 bases, with 10 bases sitting between them. The germline gives CDR1 SGHAT, CDR2 FQNNGV. The CDR3 has 15 amino acids. CDR3 sequence: CASSLLSGMNTEAFF. Written as DNA, the CDR3 is TGTGCCAGCAGCTTACTAAGCGGCATGAACACTGAAGCTTTCTTT.

The chain joins TRBV29-1 to TRBJ2-2; D tentatively fits TRBD1 or TRBD2 (6 bases each). There are 12 residues in the CDR3. CDR1 is SQVTM, CDR2 ANQGSEA, per germline. V was pared by 4 bases and J by 5 bases, with 8 bases between. Here the CDR3 reads CSVGGGTGELFF. The CDR3 DNA sequence: TGCAGCGTTGGAGGGGGGACCGGGGAGCTGTTTTTT.

The rearrangement uses TRBV19 and TRBJ2-6; the D gene could be TRBD1 or TRBD2 (7 bases each). The CDR3 has 14 amino acids. The germline CDR1 and CDR2 sequences are LNHDA and SQIVND (reference sequence). V lost 9 bases to trimming and J lost 4 bases, with 13 bases between them. CDR3 loop: CASREGAGANVLTF. In nucleotides, the CDR3 is TGTGCCAGCAGGGAGGGGGCCGGGGCCAACGTCCTGACTTTC.

V gene TRBV5-4 combines with J gene TRBJ2-5; tentatively, D is TRBD1 or TRBD2 (5 bases each). The V and J ends lost 0 bases and 4 bases respectively, with 13 bases between them. The CDR3 loop spans 15 amino acids. The germline V gene has CDR1 SGHNT and CDR2 YYREEE (reference sequence). CDR3 sequence: CASSLAGAGLETQYF. The CDR3 DNA follows: TGTGCCAGCAGCTTGGCCGGGGCCGGCCTAGAGACCCAGTACTTC.

The chain is built from TRBV27 and TRBJ2-5; 8 nucleotides line up with TRBD1. CDR3 length equals 16 residues. Germline CDR1 MNHEY, CDR2 SMNVEV (reference sequence). Losses at the gene ends were 5 bases for V and 2 bases for J; bases not matched to a gene: 10. CDR3 coding DNA: TGTGCCAGCAGTCCCACTAGAGGGACAGGACAAGAGACCCAGTACTTC. This gives the protein CASSPTRGTGQETQYF.

This clone was detected only once. The chain combines TRBV9 with TRBJ2-7, with 8 bases lining up with TRBD2. The CDR3 is 15 amino acids. The V gene's germline CDR1 is SGDLS and CDR2 YYNGEE. Trimming took 2 bases from V and 7 from J; bases not matched to a gene: 11. CDR3 nucleotides: TGTGCCAGCAGCGTTAGTCCAGCGGGAGTGGGAGAGCAGTACTTC. It codes for CASSVSPAGVGEQYF.

The chain has TRBV7-2 and TRBJ2-1; 8 positions agree with TRBD1. V lost 5 bases and J lost 7; bases outside the gene matches: 4. CDR1 SGHTA and CDR2 FQGNSA come from the germline V gene. CDR3 length: 13 residues. In nucleotides, the CDR3 is TGTGCCAGCAGCCCTCGACAGGGGAATGAGCAGTTCTTC. This gives the protein CASSPRQGNEQFF.

Only one count was recorded for this clone. The same CDR3 also results from other DNA sequences found in this sample. The V and J genes are TRBV18 and TRBJ1-5, with TRBD1 matching 7 bases. The trim removed 3 bases at V and 1 base at J, leaving 3 bases unmatched. Germline CDR1 KGHSH, CDR2 LQKENI. The CDR3 covers 15 residues. CDR3 nucleotide sequence: TGTGCCAGCTCACCGGGACAGACAAGCAATCAGCCCCAGCATTTT. Encoded protein: CASSPGQTSNQPQHF.

In DNA form, the CDR3 reads TGTGCCAGCAGCTTAACGGGACTCGCCTCCAATGAGCAGTTCTTC. Translation gives CASSLTGLASNEQFF. The chain joins TRBV5-8 to TRBJ2-1, with D perhaps TRBD2 (6 bases). The germline CDR1 and CDR2 sequences are SGHTS and YDEGEE. The length of the CDR3 is 15 residues. V shed 2 bases and J shed 6 bases, with 15 bases lying between them.

The gene calls are TRBV18 and TRBJ2-6; TRBD1 matches at 11 bases. Per the germline V gene, CDR1 is KGHSH and CDR2 is LQKENI. This CDR3 comprises 15 residues. The V and J ends lost 3 bases and 8 bases, in that order; junction bases with no gene match: 3. CDR3 nucleotide sequence: TGTGCCAGCTCACCGGGGACAGGGGGGACCAACGTCCTGACTTTC. It specifies CASSPGTGGTNVLTF.

The V and J genes are TRBV2 and TRBJ2-1, with D perhaps matching TRBD2 (6 bases). There are 15 residues in the CDR3. Per germline, CDR1 SNHLY and CDR2 FYNNEI. V lost 2 bases to trimming and J lost 9 bases, with 17 bases between them. The DNA for the CDR3 is TGTGCCAGCAGTGAAAGGGCTAGCCGAGCGGGTGAGCAGTTCTTC. It specifies CASSERASRAGEQFF.

The chain uses TRBV5-1 and TRBJ2-4; 9 bases agree with TRBD1. The CDR3 spans 17 residues. The J segment lost 5 bases and the V segment lost 3 bases, leaving 12 bases of the junction unmatched. Germline CDR1 reads SGHRS; CDR2 reads YFSETQ. The CDR3 is CASSSSRETGGQNIQYF. The CDR3, as DNA: TGCGCCAGCAGCTCGTCTAGAGAAACAGGGGGCCAAAACATTCAGTACTTC. Filled out from reference TRBV5-1 and TRBJ2-4, the complete variable domain reads KAGVTQTPRYLIKTRGQQVTLSCSPISGHRSVSWYQQTPGQGLQFLFEYFSETQRNKGNFPGRFSGRQFSNSRSEMNVSTLELGDSALYLCASSSSRETGGQNIQYFGAGTRLSVL.

V gene TRBV5-1 combines with J gene TRBJ2-4; perhaps TRBD2 as D (6 bases). Germline lookup yields CDR1 SGHRS and CDR2 YFSETQ. V was trimmed by 2 bases and J by 6 bases, leaving 15 bases between them. The CDR3 has 15 amino acids. CDR3 loop: CASSFIARGRNIQYF. CDR3 nucleotide sequence: TGCGCCAGCAGCTTCATCGCCCGGGGGAGAAACATTCAGTACTTC.

The V gene is TRBV12-5, the J gene TRBJ2-7; a possible D gene is TRBD1 (6 bases). The V and J ends lost 7 bases and 3 bases respectively, with 10 bases between them. Germline CDR1 reads LGHNT; CDR2 reads FRNRAP. This CDR3 has 12 residues. The DNA of the CDR3 is TGTGCTAGTGCCGTGGACAGCTACGAGCAGTACTTC. Its translation is CASAVDSYEQYF.

The rearrangement links TRBV2 to TRBJ2-3; D is unresolved. This CDR3 has 13 amino acids. Germline assignment: CDR1 SNHLY and CDR2 FYNNEI. Trimming left V 4 bases short and J 0 bases short, with 5 bases between. This CDR3 is CASSGWSTDTQYF. The CDR3 nucleotides are TGTGCCAGCAGTGGTTGGAGCACAGATACGCAGTATTTT.

This clone was recorded only once. Other DNA sequences in the sample encode the same CDR3. This chain connects TRBV6-6 to TRBJ2-7; weak D call: TRBD1 (6 bases). The CDR3 extends over 13 amino acids. Germline-derived CDR1 and CDR2 are MNHNY and SVGAGI (reference sequence). V was cut by 6 bases and J by 2 bases, with 11 bases left in between. The CDR3 DNA sequence: TGTGCCAGCAGCCATCGACAGGCCTACGAGCAGTACTTC. As protein: CASSHRQAYEQYF.

On this clone: Additional DNA sequences in this sample encode the identical CDR3. The chain combines TRBV5-1 with TRBJ1-1; TRBD1 might be the D (5 bases). The CDR3 is 14 amino acids. V was trimmed by 1 base and J by 4 bases, leaving 11 bases between them. CDR1 is SGHRS and CDR2 is YFSETQ in the germline V gene. The CDR3 spells CASSLSQGGTEAFF. The CDR3, as DNA: TGCGCCAGCAGCTTGAGTCAGGGTGGCACTGAAGCTTTCTTT.

The chain is built from TRBV11-3 and TRBJ2-2; D remains ambiguous. With 4 bases removed from V and 2 bases from J, the gap between germline ends came to 8 bases. Looked up from germline, CDR1 is SGHNT and CDR2 is YENEEA. This CDR3 contains 14 residues. The chain's CDR3 is CASSSPINTGELFF. In nucleotides, the CDR3 is TGTGCCAGCAGCTCGCCCATAAACACCGGGGAGCTGTTTTTT.